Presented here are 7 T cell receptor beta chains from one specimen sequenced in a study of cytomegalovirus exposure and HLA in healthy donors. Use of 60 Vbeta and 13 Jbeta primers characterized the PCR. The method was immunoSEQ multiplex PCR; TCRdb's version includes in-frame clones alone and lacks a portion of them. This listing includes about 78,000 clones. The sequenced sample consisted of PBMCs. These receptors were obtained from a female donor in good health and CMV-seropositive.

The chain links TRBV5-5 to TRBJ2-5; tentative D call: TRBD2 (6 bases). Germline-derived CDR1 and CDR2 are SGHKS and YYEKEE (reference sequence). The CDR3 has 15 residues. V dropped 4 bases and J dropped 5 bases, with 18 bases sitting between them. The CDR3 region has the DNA TGTGCCAGCAGCCCCCGGGACTGGTCAGCGGAGACCCAGTACTTC. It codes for CASSPRDWSAETQYF.

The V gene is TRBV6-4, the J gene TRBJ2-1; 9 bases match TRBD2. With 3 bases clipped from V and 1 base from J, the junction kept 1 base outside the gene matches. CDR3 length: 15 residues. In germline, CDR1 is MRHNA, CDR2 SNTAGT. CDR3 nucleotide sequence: TGTGCCAGCAGTGAGCGGGAGGGATCCTACAATGAGCAGTTCTTC. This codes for CASSEREGSYNEQFF.

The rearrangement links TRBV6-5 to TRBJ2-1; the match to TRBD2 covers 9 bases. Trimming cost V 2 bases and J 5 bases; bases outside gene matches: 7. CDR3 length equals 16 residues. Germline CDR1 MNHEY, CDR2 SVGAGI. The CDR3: CASSYTRAGGDNEQFF. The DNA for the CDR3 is TGTGCCAGCAGTTACACCCGGGCGGGGGGGGACAATGAGCAGTTCTTC.

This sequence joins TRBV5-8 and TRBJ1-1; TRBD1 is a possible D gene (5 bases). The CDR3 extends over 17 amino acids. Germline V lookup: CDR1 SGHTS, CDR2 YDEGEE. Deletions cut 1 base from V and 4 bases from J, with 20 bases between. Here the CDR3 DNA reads TGTGCCAGCAGCTTGCGGGTCAAGAACGGGAGGGGCACTGAAGCTTTCTTT. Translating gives CASSLRVKNGRGTEAFF.

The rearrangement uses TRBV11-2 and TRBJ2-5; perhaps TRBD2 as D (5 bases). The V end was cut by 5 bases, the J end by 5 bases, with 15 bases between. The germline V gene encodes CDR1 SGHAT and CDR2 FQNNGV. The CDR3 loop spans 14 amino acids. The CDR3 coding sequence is TGTGCCAGCAGCCAAGGCCGGGGATGGGAGACCCAGTACTTC. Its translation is CASSQGRGWETQYF.

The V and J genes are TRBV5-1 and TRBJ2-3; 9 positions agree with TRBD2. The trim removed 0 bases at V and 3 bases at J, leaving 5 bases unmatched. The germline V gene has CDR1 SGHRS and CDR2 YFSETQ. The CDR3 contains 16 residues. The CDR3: CASSLVRGGATDTQYF. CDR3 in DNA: TGCGCCAGCAGCTTGGTTCGCGGGGGGGCGACAGATACGCAGTATTTT.

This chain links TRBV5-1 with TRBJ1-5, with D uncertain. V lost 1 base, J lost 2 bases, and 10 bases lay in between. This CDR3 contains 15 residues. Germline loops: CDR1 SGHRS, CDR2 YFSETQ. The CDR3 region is CASSLSAAGNQPQHF. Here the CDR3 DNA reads TGCGCCAGCAGCTTGTCCGCGGCGGGCAATCAGCCCCAGCATTTT.